The present T cell receptor beta chain was sequenced within a study of blood T cell repertoires in COVID-19. About the research overall: Samples of COVID-19 (acute and convalescent) were obtained from the United States, Italy and Spain.

The V gene lost 5 bases and the J gene lost 6 bases, with 19 bases spanning the gap. This CDR3 region has 15 residues. CDR1 and CDR2 from the germline V gene are ENHRY and SYGVKD. In the original workflow: The authors estimated nucleated cell counts from reference gene primer amplification. The data were produced by immunoSEQ multiplex PCR, yet TCRdb's version contains in-frame clones alone and is incomplete. For V, J and clone size, that table is used; D and trimming come from the DNA. The table lists approximately 460,000 clones, 89% of them singletons. The rearrangement uses TRBV10-3 and TRBJ1-2; unclear D gene. The TCR originated in a man younger than 30 with COVID-19, enrolled during active disease. Sequences were obtained from peripheral blood. The CDR3 spells CAISSNPAGSDGYTF. The CDR3 DNA follows: TGTGCCATCAGTTCTAACCCCGCGGGATCGGATGGCTACACCTTC.